The 9 T cell receptor beta chains below all came from one sample that was sequenced in a study of CD8 T cells in Susac syndrome (dated by TCRdb to the late 2010s). Library preparation employed the immunoSEQ multiplex PCR assay. RNA was extracted using the RNeasy kit, and roughly 0.5 to 1 microgram was reverse transcribed with random hexamers. Through fastp at Q25 and MiXCR, TCRdb rebuilt clones from the public reads, retaining in-frame beta chains. Under each unique CDR3 protein, matching rows form one entry showing the most common genes and DNA. Recorded for this sample are 200,000 or so distinct CDR3 sequences; 90% to 97% of them occurred a single time. Clones ranked in the top ten supply around 0.1% of the sample. What was sequenced was CD4+ T cells from PBMCs. Receptors were obtained from a human donor with Susac syndrome.

The chain is built from TRBV11-2 and TRBJ2-5; the D gene is possibly TRBD2 (6 bases). Germline V CDR1 and CDR2: SGHAT, FQNNGV. The CDR3 has 12 residues. Trimming left V 5 bases short and J 6 bases short, with 10 bases between. The CDR3 DNA follows: TGTGCCAGCAGCCCCGGGAGTCAGACCCAGTACTTC. Its protein product is CASSPGSQTQYF.

CDR3 region: CASSLVNTQYF. Written as DNA, the CDR3 is TGTGCCAGCAGCTTAGTCAATACGCAGTATTTT. The chain links TRBV7-8 to TRBJ2-3; D gene ambiguous. Germline CDR1 is SGHVS and CDR2 is FQNEAQ. Trimming removed 1 base at V and 7 bases at J, with 3 bases between. The CDR3 length is 11 residues.

This clonotype was recorded once. The chain has TRBV7-2 and TRBJ1-1; unclear D gene. V dropped 4 bases and J dropped 1 base, with 10 bases sitting between them. The CDR3 covers 14 residues. From germline, CDR1 is SGHTA and CDR2 FQGNSA. CDR3 sequence: CASSYSTTNTEAFF. The CDR3 DNA follows: TGTGCCAGCAGCTACTCTACTACGAACACTGAAGCTTTCTTT.

The chain employs TRBV4-1 and TRBJ2-4, with TRBD1 as a possible D gene (6 bases). The CDR3 has 16 residues. V gave up 4 bases and J gave up 1 base, with 14 bases separating them. The V gene's germline CDR1 is MGHRA and CDR2 YSYEKL. The CDR3 sequence is CASSPVQGTAKNIQYF. In DNA form, the CDR3 reads TGCGCCAGCAGCCCCGTACAGGGAACTGCCAAAAACATTCAGTACTTC.

The genes are TRBV27 and TRBJ1-1, with D unclear. Trimming took 4 bases from V and 11 from J, leaving 20 bases between them. The CDR3 loop spans 14 amino acids. Germline values: CDR1 MNHEY, CDR2 SMNVEV (reference sequence). The CDR3 coding sequence is TGTGCCAGCAGTTCCCCCGGGCCCCATGGCGACGCTTTCTTT. This encodes CASSSPGPHGDAFF.

V is TRBV3-1 and J is TRBJ2-5, with D unresolved. This CDR3 is built from 13 residues. V lost 3 bases and J lost 1, with 6 bases in between. Germline V gene sequence: CDR1 LGHDT, CDR2 YNNKEL (reference sequence). CDR3 sequence (DNA): TGTGCCAGCAGCCAGGCGATCCAAGAGACCCAGTACTTC. It codes for CASSQAIQETQYF.

V and J are TRBV11-2 and TRBJ1-1, with D hard to call. V was shortened by 1 base and J by 11 bases, with 14 bases between the two germline ends. The length of the CDR3 is 13 residues. The V gene's germline CDR1 is SGHAT and CDR2 FQNNGV. DNA of the CDR3: TGTGCCAGCAGCTTAGGATCGCTTTTTGACGCTTTCTTT. Its translation: CASSLGSLFDAFF.

The chain recombines TRBV30 with TRBJ1-2; D call uncertain. The CDR3 has 15 residues. V shed 0 bases and J shed 6 bases, with 17 bases lying between them. Germline CDR1 GTSNPN, CDR2 SVGIG (reference sequence). Here the CDR3 DNA reads TGTGCCTGGAGTGTCCGATTGGAAAGGGAACATGGCTACACCTTC. As protein: CAWSVRLEREHGYTF.

This chain links TRBV6-5 with TRBJ1-2; D call uncertain. V lost 6 bases to trimming and J lost 2 bases, with 16 bases between them. Germline assignment: CDR1 MNHEY and CDR2 SVGAGI. This CDR3 is built from 15 residues. CDR3 loop: CASRRQPTENYGYTF. CDR3 DNA sequence: TGTGCCAGCAGACGACAACCGACGGAGAACTATGGCTACACCTTC.